A single sample is the source of the 15 T cell receptor beta chains below, sequenced in a study of blood T cell repertoires in COVID-19. Assay: immunoSEQ multiplex PCR; the TCRdb copy retains only in-frame clones and omits some. The data contain approximately 180,000 clones, 88% of them seen just once; the ten biggest clones take up approximately 4.4%. Sequenced: peripheral blood. The origin of the receptors is a human donor in a cohort sampled during active COVID-19.

V usage is TRBV5-6 and J usage is TRBJ2-7; D is possibly TRBD2 (6 bases). V lost 4 bases to trimming and J lost 5 bases, with 22 bases between them. Per germline, CDR1 SGHDT and CDR2 YYEEEE. The CDR3 loop spans 16 amino acids. This CDR3 is CASSKMGHGGTHEQYF. As DNA, the CDR3 is TGTGCCAGCAGCAAGATGGGTCACGGGGGAACCCACGAGCAGTACTTC.

This rearrangement joins TRBV7-2 to TRBJ2-3; D gene unclear. Germline CDR1 and CDR2: SGHTA and FQGNSA. Trimming removed 1 base from V and 0 bases from J, with 2 bases in between. The CDR3 runs to 13 residues. The CDR3 DNA sequence: TGTGCCAGCAGCTTAGTAAGCACAGATACGCAGTATTTT. This translates into CASSLVSTDTQYF.

This clone was seen once. This chain joins TRBV30 and TRBJ2-3; 9 bases agree with TRBD2. The V segment lost 1 base and the J segment 4 bases; nucleotides outside the gene matches: 9. This CDR3 contains 16 residues. Per the germline V gene, CDR1 is GTSNPN and CDR2 is SVGIG (reference sequence). CDR3 nucleotide sequence: TGTGCCTGGAGTGACCCGGGACTAGCCTTCGCAGATACGCAGTATTTT. Protein product: CAWSDPGLAFADTQYF.

This chain connects TRBV7-2 to TRBJ2-3, with a weak D call TRBD2 (6 bases). This CDR3 has 15 amino acids. V was trimmed by 4 bases and J by 1 base, leaving 12 bases between them. Germline V gene sequence: CDR1 SGHTA, CDR2 FQGNSA. CDR3 region: CASSSAGGGTDTQYF. As DNA, the CDR3 is TGTGCCAGCAGCTCCGCTGGCGGGGGCACAGATACGCAGTATTTT.

V gene TRBV18 combines with J gene TRBJ2-7, with D maybe TRBD2 (6 bases). The ends were cut back, 6 bases at V and 4 bases at J, with 19 bases in the middle. The CDR3 loop spans 15 amino acids. CDR1 is KGHSH, CDR2 LQKENI, per germline. The CDR3 region has the DNA TGTGCCAGCTCGGAGGGTACAGGTGGAGGTTACGAGCAGTACTTC. Its protein is CASSEGTGGGYEQYF. The complete variable domain, with remaining parts taken from reference TRBV18 and TRBJ2-7, reads NAGVMQNPRHLVRRRGQEARLRCSPMKGHSHVYWYRQLPEEGLKFMVYLQKENIIDESGMPKERFSAEFPKEGPSILRIQQVVRGDSAAYFCASSEGTGGGYEQYFGPGTRLTVT.

This sequence joins TRBV13 and TRBJ1-2; the D gene is possibly TRBD1 (6 bases). Germline values: CDR1 PRHDT, CDR2 FYEKMQ (reference sequence). The V and J ends lost 9 bases and 7 bases respectively, with 6 bases between them. The CDR3 is made up of 9 amino acids. The CDR3 nucleotides are TGTGCCAGACAGGGTGGCTACACCTTC. Translation gives CARQGGYTF.

This clone was seen only once. V is TRBV7-9 and J is TRBJ2-5; 10 bases fit TRBD1. The germline V gene has CDR1 SEHNR and CDR2 FQNEAQ (reference sequence). This CDR3 contains 15 residues. V lost 6 bases, J lost 5 bases, and 9 bases stayed unmatched. The CDR3 sequence is CASRRQGAGQETQYF. The CDR3, as DNA: TGTGCCAGCAGGAGACAGGGGGCGGGTCAGGAGACCCAGTACTTC.

V is TRBV6-5 and J is TRBJ2-7, with 7 positions matching TRBD2. The trim removed 6 bases at V and 3 bases at J, leaving 11 bases unmatched. CDR3 length equals 15 residues. CDR1 is MNHEY and CDR2 is SVGAGI in the germline V gene. CDR3: CASSPLGLGNYEQYF. The DNA of the CDR3 is TGTGCCAGCAGCCCCCTCGGACTAGGCAACTACGAGCAGTACTTC.

The J gene is TRBJ2-1, the V gene TRBV29-1; 13 nucleotides agree with TRBD2. The CDR3 totals 14 residues. Per the germline V gene, CDR1 is SQVTM and CDR2 is ANQGSEA. The V segment lost 6 bases and the J segment 9 bases; nucleotides outside the gene matches: 8. In DNA, the CDR3 is TGCAGCGTGGGGGGACTAGCGGGAAAAGGTGAGCAGTTCTTC. It translates to CSVGGLAGKGEQFF.

The V and J genes are TRBV18 and TRBJ1-1, with 11 nucleotides matching TRBD1. The CDR3 loop spans 15 amino acids. Germline values: CDR1 KGHSH, CDR2 LQKENI. The V and J ends lost 5 bases and 2 bases, in that order; junction bases with no gene match: 4. CDR3 region: CASSAGQGANTEAFF. In DNA form, the CDR3 reads TGTGCCAGCTCAGCCGGACAGGGGGCTAACACTGAAGCTTTCTTT.

V usage is TRBV6-5 and J usage is TRBJ1-1; 10 nucleotides line up with TRBD1. The CDR3 extends over 16 amino acids. CDR1 MNHEY and CDR2 SVGAGI come from the germline V gene. With 0 bases clipped from V and 4 bases from J, the junction kept 5 bases outside the gene matches. The CDR3 sequence is CASSYSTGGLATEAFF. CDR3 nucleotides: TGTGCCAGCAGTTACTCGACAGGGGGCCTGGCCACTGAAGCTTTCTTT.

The CDR3 here is CASSPTSGSIVNIQYF. DNA for the CDR3: TGTGCCAGCAGCCCGACTAGCGGGAGCATCGTAAACATTCAGTACTTC. The chain joins TRBV5-5 to TRBJ2-4, with 12 bases that match TRBD2. The V gene end was trimmed by 4 bases and the J gene end by 6 bases; junction bases not matched to a gene: 8. Germline CDR1 reads SGHKS; CDR2 reads YYEKEE (reference sequence). This CDR3 comprises 16 residues.

DNA for the CDR3: TGTGCCAGCAGCCAAGTGACTAGTTCCGAGCAGTACTTC. It specifies CASSQVTSSEQYF. This chain joins TRBV3-1 (or the pseudogene TRBV3-2) and TRBJ2-7, with a weak D call TRBD2 (6 bases). Trimming took off 1 base at V and 6 bases at J, with 10 bases between the two ends. Looked up from germline, CDR1 is LGHDT and CDR2 is YNNKEL (reference sequence). The CDR3 length is 13 residues.

The chain recombines TRBV30 with TRBJ2-3; TRBD1 aligns across 10 bases. This CDR3 is built from 16 residues. Trimming took 2 bases from V and 3 from J; bases not matched to a gene: 8. The germline gives CDR1 GTSNPN, CDR2 SVGIG (reference sequence). CDR3 sequence: CAWSRGQGGRTDTQYF. The CDR3 DNA reads TGTGCCTGGAGTCGCGGACAGGGGGGTAGGACAGATACGCAGTATTTT.

The count of this clone is one. The V call is TRBV10-2, the J call TRBJ2-1; 13 nucleotides match TRBD2. This CDR3 spans 14 amino acids. Per germline, CDR1 WSHSY and CDR2 SAAADI. V lost 8 bases to trimming and J lost 7 bases; unmatched junction nucleotides: 5. In nucleotides, the CDR3 is TGCGCCAGCCTACTAGCGGGGGGGCCTAATGAGCAGTTCTTC. Translated, it gives CASLLAGGPNEQFF.